Each of the 27 T cell receptor beta chains below was sequenced from the same sample in a study of T cells expressing NK-cell markers (TCRdb year 2020). Libraries were prepared through 5' RACE. This sample was sequenced with an Illumina HiSeq 2000. After the reads were reprocessed by TCRdb, one entry was made per CDR3 protein sequence, with no DNA. This sample's table lists some 600,000 distinct CDR3 sequences. The ten biggest clones cover approximately 3.6% of the sample. The sample taken for sequencing was blood T cells: a sorted CD56 or NKG2C T cell subset, CD4+ or CD8+ T cells, or bulk PBMC T cells (not recorded which). The receptors here all came from a man aged 18 to 29 in good health. Donor details come from another sample of the same person, matched by shared clones.

This chain links TRBV12-3 or TRBV12-4 with TRBJ1-1. The CDR3 runs 14 residues. CDR3 sequence: CASRSNGGGRQAFF.

V and J are TRBV28 and TRBJ1-1; TCRdb's D call of TRBD1 is untestable without DNA. Germline-derived CDR1 and CDR2 are MDHEN and SYDVKM. The CDR3 contains 16 residues. The CDR3: CASSLSGPGTGLEAFF.

The CDR3 loop reads CASIPIRRESTDTQYF. V is TRBV27 and J is TRBJ2-3; checking the TCRdb D call of TRBD2 is not possible without DNA. Germline CDR1 and CDR2: MNHEY and SMNVEV (reference sequence). The CDR3 contains 16 residues.

The rearrangement joins TRBV2 to TRBJ2-2. CDR3 length equals 12 residues. Germline V gene data show CDR1 as SNHLY and CDR2 as FYNNEI. CDR3 in amino acids: CASSHDGGELFF.

This sequence joins TRBV7-9 and TRBJ2-7; without DNA, the TCRdb call of TRBD1 cannot be checked. This CDR3 is built from 19 residues. Germline V gene data show CDR1 as SEHNR and CDR2 as FQNEAQ (reference sequence). The CDR3 is CASSLDYRPDRGQSYEQYF.

V and J are TRBV5-1 and TRBJ2-2; TCRdb indicates TRBD1, and absent DNA this call remains unverified. The germline V gene encodes CDR1 SGHRS and CDR2 YFSETQ. The CDR3 has 16 residues. CDR3 region: CASSLVGRGNTGELFF.

The genes are TRBV5-1 and TRBJ2-7; TCRdb's D call, TRBD2, is unchecked because there is no DNA. The germline V gene has CDR1 SGHRS and CDR2 YFSETQ. CDR3 length: 15 amino acids. This chain's CDR3 is CASQTTSGSTYEQYF.

The V call is TRBV20-1, the J call TRBJ2-5. The V gene's germline CDR1 is DFQATT and CDR2 SNEGSKA (reference sequence). The CDR3 has 14 residues. CDR3 sequence: CSARWQAKQETQYF.

The gene calls are TRBV21-1 and TRBJ2-3; TCRdb calls TRBD2, which cannot be checked without DNA. TRBV21-1 is flagged as a pseudogene. CDR3 size: 18 residues. CDR3: CASTPGLAVFSSTDTQYF.

The chain employs TRBV9 and TRBJ2-5; the TCRdb call, TRBD2, lacks DNA for checking. The V gene's germline CDR1 is SGDLS and CDR2 YYNGEE. The CDR3 covers 15 residues. The CDR3 protein is CASGTSGRAGETQYF.

The chain combines TRBV7-9 with TRBJ2-7; TCRdb designates TRBD2, a call that cannot be tested without DNA. The germline V gene has CDR1 SEHNR and CDR2 FQNEAQ (reference sequence). This CDR3 spans 14 amino acids. The CDR3 here is CASSSTSMYYEQYF.

V is TRBV28 and J is TRBJ2-7; TCRdb selects TRBD2, and the lack of DNA leaves this call unchecked. This CDR3 is 15 amino acids long. Germline lookup yields CDR1 MDHEN and CDR2 SYDVKM. CDR3 region: CASSLLPRGSYEQYF.

The rearrangement uses TRBV20-1 and TRBJ2-5; TCRdb designates TRBD2, a call that cannot be tested without DNA. The CDR3 is 17 amino acids. Looked up from germline, CDR1 is DFQATT and CDR2 is SNEGSKA (reference sequence). The CDR3 loop reads CSATDTLESGYQETQYF.

The chain links TRBV7-9 to TRBJ2-5; TCRdb names TRBD1, which stays unverified in the absence of DNA. This CDR3 is built from 14 residues. Germline V gives CDR1 SEHNR, CDR2 FQNEAQ (reference sequence). CDR3 region: CASSPRVGRETQYF.

The V call is TRBV15, the J call TRBJ2-1; no DNA is available, so the TRBD2 call from TCRdb remains unchecked. Germline V gene sequence: CDR1 LNHNV, CDR2 YYDKDF (reference sequence). The CDR3 is made up of 15 amino acids. The CDR3 loop is CATSRGWERGLEQFF.

The chain couples TRBV6-5 to TRBJ2-7. The CDR3 length is 13 residues. Per germline, CDR1 MNHEY and CDR2 SVGAGI. CDR3 amino acids: CASSYVADYEQYF.

The rearrangement joins TRBV11-2 to TRBJ2-3; no DNA is available, so the TRBD2 call from TCRdb remains unchecked. The CDR3 is made up of 16 amino acids. CDR1 is SGHAT and CDR2 is FQNNGV in the germline V gene. CDR3 amino acids: CASSLGLAGITDTQYF. Variable domain in full (rest from reference TRBV11-2 and TRBJ2-3): EAGVAQSPRYKIIEKRQSVAFWCNPISGHATLYWYQQILGQGPKLLIQFQNNGVVDDSQLPKDRFSAERLKGVDSTLKIQPAKLEDSAVYLCASSLGLAGITDTQYFGPGTRLTVL.

The chain is built from TRBV5-1 and TRBJ1-2; lacking DNA, the TRBD1 call made by TCRdb goes unchecked. Germline V gene data show CDR1 as SGHRS and CDR2 as YFSETQ. The CDR3 extends over 15 amino acids. CDR3 sequence reads: CASSLGTGDRRGYTF.

The chain joins TRBV12-3 or TRBV12-4 to TRBJ2-3. The CDR3 runs to 11 residues. The CDR3 region is CASSTTHRQYF.

The CDR3 loop is CASSQDPNQETQYF. The chain recombines TRBV4-1 with TRBJ2-5. The CDR3 has 14 amino acids. Germline V gene data show CDR1 as MGHRA and CDR2 as YSYEKL.

The chain recombines TRBV20-1 with TRBJ2-5; no DNA is available, so the TRBD1 call from TCRdb remains unchecked. This CDR3 is 14 amino acids long. Germline CDR1 is DFQATT and CDR2 is SNEGSKA (reference sequence). The CDR3 sequence is CSASRTTGEETQYF.

V and J are TRBV10-3 and TRBJ2-5. Germline V gene data show CDR1 as ENHRY and CDR2 as SYGVKD. There are 12 residues in the CDR3. The CDR3 region is CAISGGTETQYF.

The V and J genes are TRBV7-9 and TRBJ1-1; TCRdb names TRBD1, which stays unverified in the absence of DNA. Germline-derived CDR1 and CDR2 are SEHNR and FQNEAQ (reference sequence). The CDR3 length is 15 residues. This chain's CDR3 is CASSLTTGAGTEAFF.

The chain has TRBV29-1 and TRBJ2-2; TCRdb returns TRBD2, unconfirmable since there is no DNA. The germline V gene has CDR1 SQVTM and CDR2 ANQGSEA. The CDR3 is 15 amino acids. The CDR3: CSANQLAQNTGELFF.

The V call is TRBV20-1, the J call TRBJ1-2; the TCRdb D gene call, TRBD1, has no DNA to confirm it. Germline V gives CDR1 DFQATT, CDR2 SNEGSKA (reference sequence). This CDR3 spans 12 amino acids. CDR3 residues: CSARGRGDGYTF.

The J gene is TRBJ1-5, the V gene TRBV28; TCRdb indicates TRBD1, and absent DNA this call remains unverified. Per germline, CDR1 MDHEN and CDR2 SYDVKM. The CDR3 has 17 residues. CDR3 sequence: CASSLWVGAVSNQPQHF.

J is TRBJ2-2 and V is TRBV20-1; TCRdb outputs TRBD2, but without DNA this stays unchecked. The CDR3 is 19 amino acids. Germline CDR1 DFQATT, CDR2 SNEGSKA (reference sequence). The CDR3: CSAQSPFGTSGANTGELFF.